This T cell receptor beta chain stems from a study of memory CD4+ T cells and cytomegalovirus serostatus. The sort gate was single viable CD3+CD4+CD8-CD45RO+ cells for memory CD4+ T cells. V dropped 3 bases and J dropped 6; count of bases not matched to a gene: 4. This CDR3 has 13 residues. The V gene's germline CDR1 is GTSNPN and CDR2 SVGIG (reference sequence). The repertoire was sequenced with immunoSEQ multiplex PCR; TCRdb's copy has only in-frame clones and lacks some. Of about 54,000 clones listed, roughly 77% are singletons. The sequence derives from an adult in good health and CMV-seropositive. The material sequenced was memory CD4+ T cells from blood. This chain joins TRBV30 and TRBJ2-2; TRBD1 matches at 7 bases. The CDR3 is CAWSTGESGELFF. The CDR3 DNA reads TGTGCCTGGAGCACAGGGGAATCCGGGGAGCTGTTTTTT.